In this sample, the clone carrying this T cell receptor beta chain turned up once. Its antigen is unidentified. The CDR3 is made up of 18 amino acids. V lost 3 bases and J lost 4, with 25 bases in between. Germline-derived CDR1 and CDR2 are SGDLS and YYNGEE. The data were taken from a study of T cell responses to AZD1222 COVID-19 vaccine. Study observations and caveats: Baseline seropositives among AZD1222 recipients totaled only five to seven. Donors skewed white British and female; clonal diversity was possibly underestimated. It was only after the peak T cell response that any repertoires were sampled. After two AZD1222 doses, spike-specific TCR breadth and depth rose versus day 0.

Sequencing was performed with immunoSEQ multiplex PCR; in TCRdb, only in-frame clones are kept and a portion is missing. The sample lists some 170,000 clones, roughly nine tenths occurring once. The chain is built from TRBV9 and TRBJ1-1; no reliable D call. The starting material was peripheral blood, obtained 28 days after the second AZD1222 dose. This clonotype originated in an adult who received the AZD1222 COVID-19 vaccine. The CDR3 region is CASSDVGWEGTLITEAFF. The CDR3, as DNA: TGTGCCAGCAGCGATGTAGGTTGGGAGGGCACCCTCATCACTGAAGCTTTCTTT.